This T cell receptor (beta chain) was observed in a study of T cell responses to AZD1222 COVID-19 vaccine. Findings and limits, study-wide: Reports indicate that nearly half of spike-specific TCRs are directed at unmutated variant regions.

TCRdb's table, derived via immunoSEQ multiplex PCR, lists solely in-frame clones and lacks some. The sample records about 69,000 clones, 75% to 85% being singletons. With regard to this clone: What it binds is not known.

The CDR3 length is 14 residues. The germline CDR1 and CDR2 sequences are LNHDA and SQIVND (reference sequence). Losses at the gene ends were 5 bases for V and 4 bases for J; bases not matched to a gene: 4. The clonotype was recovered from an adult who received the AZD1222 COVID-19 vaccine. The chain recombines TRBV19 with TRBJ1-2, with TRBD1 matching over 10 bases. Sequences were derived from peripheral blood, sampled 28 days after the second AZD1222 dose. The CDR3, as DNA: TGTGCCAGTAGTGCCGGGACAGGGGCCTATGGCTACACCTTC. It yields the protein CASSAGTGAYGYTF. The full variable domain, rest sourced from reference TRBV19 and TRBJ1-2, is DGGITQSPKYLFRKEGQNVTLSCEQNLNHDAMYWYRQDPGQGLRLIYYSQIVNDFQKGDIAEGYSVSREKKESFPLTVTSAQKNPTAFYLCASSAGTGAYGYTFGSGTRLTVV.